This T cell receptor (beta chain) was profiled in a study of blood T cell repertoires in COVID-19. Original processing notes: For nucleated cells, counts were estimated from reference gene primer amplification. Clones were read by immunoSEQ multiplex PCR, and TCRdb kept only the in-frame ones, dropping some. The DNA gave D and trimming, while V, J and clone size come from that table. The sample consists of roughly 160,000 clones, over 65% of them appearing once. This clone was counted only a few times. This receptor was taken from a woman older than 75 with acute or convalescent COVID-19. The source material was peripheral blood.

This chain's CDR3 is CASRAGLADFYEQYF. The CDR3 DNA sequence: TGCGCCAGCAGGGCCGGACTAGCGGACTTCTACGAGCAGTACTTC. The chain has TRBV5-1 and TRBJ2-7; 10 bases are a match to TRBD2. The CDR3 runs 15 residues. The junction had 8 bases not matched to a gene; V was cut back by 5 bases and J by 3 bases. Germline CDR1 SGHRS, CDR2 YFSETQ.